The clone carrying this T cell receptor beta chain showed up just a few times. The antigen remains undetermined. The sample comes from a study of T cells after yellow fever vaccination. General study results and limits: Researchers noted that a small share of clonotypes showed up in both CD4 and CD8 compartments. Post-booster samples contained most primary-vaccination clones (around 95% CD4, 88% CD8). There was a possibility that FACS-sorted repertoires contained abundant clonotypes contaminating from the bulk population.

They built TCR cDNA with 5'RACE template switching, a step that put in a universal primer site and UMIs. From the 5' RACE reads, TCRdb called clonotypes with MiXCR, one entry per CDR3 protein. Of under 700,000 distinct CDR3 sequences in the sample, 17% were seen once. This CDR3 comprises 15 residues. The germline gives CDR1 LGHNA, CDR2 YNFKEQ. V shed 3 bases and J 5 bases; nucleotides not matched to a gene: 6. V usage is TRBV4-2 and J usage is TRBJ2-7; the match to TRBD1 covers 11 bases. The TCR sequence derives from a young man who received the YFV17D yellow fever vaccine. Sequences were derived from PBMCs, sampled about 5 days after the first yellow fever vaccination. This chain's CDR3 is CASSQDGQGANEQYF. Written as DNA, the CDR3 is TGTGCCAGCAGCCAGGACGGACAGGGGGCCAACGAGCAGTACTTC.